This TCR beta chain was observed in a study of T cells in Graves' hyperthyroidism and ophthalmopathy. Clinical symptoms, serum thyroxine, TRAb, thyroid ultrasound and orbital computed tomography informed diagnoses. This clonotype was counted many times. As yet, its antigen is unknown. Points from the study as a whole: Most clonotypes expanded in thyroid above 0.001 were likewise present in blood. Ophthalmopathy was predicted by the model a median of around 5.9 months ahead of onset.

The length of the CDR3 is 15 residues. Trimming removed 5 bases from V and 5 bases from J; junction bases left unmatched: 9. The V gene's germline CDR1 is LNHDA and CDR2 SQIVND (reference sequence). TCR beta CDR3 regions were amplified from RNA. The TCR CDR3 was amplified in a first-round RT-PCR using the HTBI primer set. TCRdb re-called the multiplex PCR reads through MiXCR, storing one row per CDR3 protein. Here the sample spans hundreds of thousands of distinct CDR3 sequences, nearly 45% being singletons. The receptor's source is an adult man with Graves' disease, either hyperthyroidism or ophthalmopathy (not recorded which). This chain connects TRBV19 to TRBJ1-1; 9 positions match TRBD1. Material for sequencing was peripheral blood or thyroid tissue (not recorded which). The DNA for the CDR3 is TGTGCCAGTAGTCCACCTGGACAGGGGTGGACTGAAGCTTTCTTT. Protein: CASSPPGQGWTEAFF.